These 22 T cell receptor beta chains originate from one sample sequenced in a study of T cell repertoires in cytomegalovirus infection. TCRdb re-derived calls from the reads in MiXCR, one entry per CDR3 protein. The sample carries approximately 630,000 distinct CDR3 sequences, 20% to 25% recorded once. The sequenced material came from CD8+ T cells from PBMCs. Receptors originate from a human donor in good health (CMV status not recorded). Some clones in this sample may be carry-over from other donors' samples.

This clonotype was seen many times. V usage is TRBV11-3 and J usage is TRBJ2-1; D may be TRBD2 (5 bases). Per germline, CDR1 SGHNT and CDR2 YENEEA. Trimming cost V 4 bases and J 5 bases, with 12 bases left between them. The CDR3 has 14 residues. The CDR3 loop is CASSSREENNEQFF. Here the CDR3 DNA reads TGTGCCAGCAGCTCCCGGGAAGAAAACAATGAGCAGTTCTTC.

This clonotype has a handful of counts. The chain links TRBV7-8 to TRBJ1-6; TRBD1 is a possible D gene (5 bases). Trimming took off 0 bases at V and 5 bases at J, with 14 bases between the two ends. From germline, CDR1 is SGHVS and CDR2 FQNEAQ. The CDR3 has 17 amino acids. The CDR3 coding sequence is TGTGCCAGCAGCTTAGCCTTTATTGGGGGTAATAATTCACCCCTCCACTTT. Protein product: CASSLAFIGGNNSPLHF.

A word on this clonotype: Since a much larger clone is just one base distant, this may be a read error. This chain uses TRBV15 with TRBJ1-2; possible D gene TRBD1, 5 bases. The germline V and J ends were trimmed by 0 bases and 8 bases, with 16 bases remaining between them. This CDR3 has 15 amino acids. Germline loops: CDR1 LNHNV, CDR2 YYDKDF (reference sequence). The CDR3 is CATSRDRGGTWGYTF. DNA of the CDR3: TGTGCCACCAGCAGAGATAGGGGCGGAACCTGGGGCTACACCTTC.

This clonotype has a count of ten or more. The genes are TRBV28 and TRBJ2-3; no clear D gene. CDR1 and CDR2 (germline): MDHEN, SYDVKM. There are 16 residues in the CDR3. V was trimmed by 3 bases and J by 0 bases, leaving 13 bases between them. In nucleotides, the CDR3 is TGTGCCAGCAGTTTTCTAATAGGCGTGAGCACAGATACGCAGTATTTT. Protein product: CASSFLIGVSTDTQYF.

As DNA, the CDR3 is TGTGCCAGCAGCTTGGAAGACCACAACTCCTACGAGCAGTACTTC. This sequence encodes CASSLEDHNSYEQYF. The chain combines TRBV5-5 with TRBJ2-7; D gene unclear. Germline V gives CDR1 SGHKS, CDR2 YYEKEE (reference sequence). This CDR3 is built from 15 residues. V lost 0 bases, J lost 0 bases, and 10 bases lay in between.

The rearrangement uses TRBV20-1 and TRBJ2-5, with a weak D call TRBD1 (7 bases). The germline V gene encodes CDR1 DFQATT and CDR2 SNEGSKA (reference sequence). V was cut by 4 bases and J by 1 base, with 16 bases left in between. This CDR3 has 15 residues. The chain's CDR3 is CSAIPTGRTQETQYF. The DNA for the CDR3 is TGCAGTGCTATCCCGACAGGGAGGACCCAAGAGACCCAGTACTTC.

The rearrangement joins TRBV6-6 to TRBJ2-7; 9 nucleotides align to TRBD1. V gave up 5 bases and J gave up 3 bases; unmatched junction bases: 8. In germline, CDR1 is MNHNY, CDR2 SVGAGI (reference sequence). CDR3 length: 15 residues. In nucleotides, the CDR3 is TGTGCCAGCAGTGTCGGGACAGGGAGAGACTACGAGCAGTACGTC. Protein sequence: CASSVGTGRDYEQYV.

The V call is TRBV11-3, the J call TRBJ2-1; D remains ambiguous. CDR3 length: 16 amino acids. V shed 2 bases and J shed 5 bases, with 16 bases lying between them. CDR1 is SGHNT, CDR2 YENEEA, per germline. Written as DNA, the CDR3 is TGTGCCAGCAGCTTAAAGGCCACACCGGTTCACAATGAGCAGTTCTTC. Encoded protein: CASSLKATPVHNEQFF.

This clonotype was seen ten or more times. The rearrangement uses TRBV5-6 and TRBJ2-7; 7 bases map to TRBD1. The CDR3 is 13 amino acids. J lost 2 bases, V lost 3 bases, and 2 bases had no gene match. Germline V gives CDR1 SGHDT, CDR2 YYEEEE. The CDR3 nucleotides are TGTGCCAGCAGCTCCGGGACAGCCTACGAGCAGTACGTC. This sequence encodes CASSSGTAYEQYV.

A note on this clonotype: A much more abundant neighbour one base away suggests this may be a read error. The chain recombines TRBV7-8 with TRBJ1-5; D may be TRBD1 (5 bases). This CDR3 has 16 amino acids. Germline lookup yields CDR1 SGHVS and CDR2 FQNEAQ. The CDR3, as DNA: TGTGTCAGCAGCTTAAATAAGGGGTATAGCAATCAGCCCCAGCATTTT. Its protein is CVSSLNKGYSNQPQHF.

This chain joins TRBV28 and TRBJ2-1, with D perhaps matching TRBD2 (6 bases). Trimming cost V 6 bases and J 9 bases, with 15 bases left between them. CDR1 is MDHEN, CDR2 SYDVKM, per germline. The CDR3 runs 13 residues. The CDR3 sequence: CASRIFQGGEQFF. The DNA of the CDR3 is TGTGCCAGCAGGATATTCCAGGGAGGTGAGCAGTTCTTC. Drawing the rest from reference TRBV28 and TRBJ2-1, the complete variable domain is DVKVTQSSRYLVKRTGEKVFLECVQDMDHENMFWYRQDPGLGLRLIYFSYDVKMKEKGDIPEGYSVSREKKERFSLILESASTNQTSMYLCASRIFQGGEQFFGPGTRLTVL.

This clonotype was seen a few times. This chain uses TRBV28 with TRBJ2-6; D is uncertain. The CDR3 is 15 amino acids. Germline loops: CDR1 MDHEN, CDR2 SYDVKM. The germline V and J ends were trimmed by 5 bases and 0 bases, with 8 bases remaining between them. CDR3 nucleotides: TGTGCCAGCAGTATTTTTGTCTCTGGGGCCAACGTCCTGACTTTC. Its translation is CASSIFVSGANVLTF.

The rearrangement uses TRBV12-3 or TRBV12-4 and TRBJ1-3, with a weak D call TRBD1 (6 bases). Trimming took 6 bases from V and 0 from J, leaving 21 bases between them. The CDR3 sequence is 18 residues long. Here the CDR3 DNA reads TGTGCCAGCAGCCTAGACAGGCCACCGTTTAGCTCTGGAAACACCATATATTTT. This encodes CASSLDRPPFSSGNTIYF.

CDR3 region: CASSYSTGTRYNEQFF. The CDR3 DNA follows: TGTGCCAGCAGTTACTCGACCGGGACTAGGTACAATGAGCAGTTCTTC. The V and J genes are TRBV6-2 or TRBV6-3 and TRBJ2-1; TRBD2 matches 8 bases. The CDR3 sequence is 16 residues long. Trimming at V came to 0 bases and at J to 4 bases, leaving 5 bases not matched to a gene. The germline V gene encodes CDR1 MNHEY and CDR2 SVGEGT.

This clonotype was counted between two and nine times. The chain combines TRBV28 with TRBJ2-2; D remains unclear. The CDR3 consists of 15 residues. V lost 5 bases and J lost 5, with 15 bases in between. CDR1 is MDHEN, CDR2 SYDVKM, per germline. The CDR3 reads CASSPRKMVTGELFF. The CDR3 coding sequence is TGTGCCAGCAGTCCCCGGAAGATGGTTACCGGGGAGCTGTTTTTT.

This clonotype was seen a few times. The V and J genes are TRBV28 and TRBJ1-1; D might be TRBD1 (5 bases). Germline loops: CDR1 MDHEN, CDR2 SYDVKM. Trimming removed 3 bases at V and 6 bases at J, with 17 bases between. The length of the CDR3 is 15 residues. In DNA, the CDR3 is TGTGCCAGCAGTTTGTTTCGGACAACTGGGGCTGAAGCTTTCTTT. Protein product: CASSLFRTTGAEAFF.

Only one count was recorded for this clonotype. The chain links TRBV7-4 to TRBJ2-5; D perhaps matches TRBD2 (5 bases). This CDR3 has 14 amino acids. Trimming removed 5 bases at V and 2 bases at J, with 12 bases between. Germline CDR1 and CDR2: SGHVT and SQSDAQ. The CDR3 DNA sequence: TGTGCCAGCAGCCCACCCTGGGAGCAAGAGACCCAGTACTTC. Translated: CASSPPWEQETQYF. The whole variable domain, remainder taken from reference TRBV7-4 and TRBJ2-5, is GAGVSQSPRYKVAKRGRDVALRCDSISGHVTLYWYRQTLGQGSEVLTYSQSDAQRDKSGRPSGRFSAERPERSVSTLKIQRTEQGDSAVYLCASSPPWEQETQYFGPGTRLLVL.

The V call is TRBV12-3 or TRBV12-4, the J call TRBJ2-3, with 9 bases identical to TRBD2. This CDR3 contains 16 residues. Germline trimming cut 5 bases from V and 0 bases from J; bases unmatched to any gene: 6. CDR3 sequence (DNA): TGTGCCAGCAGTGCGGGGGGGTTCCACAGCACAGATACGCAGTATTTT. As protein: CASSAGGFHSTDTQYF.

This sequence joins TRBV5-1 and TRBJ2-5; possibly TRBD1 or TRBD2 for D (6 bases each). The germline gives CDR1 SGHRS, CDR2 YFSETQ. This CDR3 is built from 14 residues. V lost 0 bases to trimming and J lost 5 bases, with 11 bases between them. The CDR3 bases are TGCGCCAGCAGCTTGGTCGGGGGCTGGGAGACCCAGTACTTC. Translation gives CASSLVGGWETQYF.

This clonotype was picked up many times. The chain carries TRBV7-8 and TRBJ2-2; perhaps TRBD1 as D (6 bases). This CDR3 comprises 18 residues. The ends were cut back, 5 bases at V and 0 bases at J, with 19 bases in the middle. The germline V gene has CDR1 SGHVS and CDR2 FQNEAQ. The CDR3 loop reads CASSLLGTSIANTGELFF. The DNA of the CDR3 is TGTGCCAGCAGCCTCCTAGGGACATCTATCGCGAACACCGGGGAGCTGTTTTTT.

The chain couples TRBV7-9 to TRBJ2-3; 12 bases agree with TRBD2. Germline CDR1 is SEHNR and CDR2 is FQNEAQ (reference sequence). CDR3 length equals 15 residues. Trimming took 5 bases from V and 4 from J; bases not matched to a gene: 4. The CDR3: CASSPWTSGADTQYF. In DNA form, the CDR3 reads TGTGCCAGCAGCCCCTGGACTAGCGGGGCAGATACGCAGTATTTT.

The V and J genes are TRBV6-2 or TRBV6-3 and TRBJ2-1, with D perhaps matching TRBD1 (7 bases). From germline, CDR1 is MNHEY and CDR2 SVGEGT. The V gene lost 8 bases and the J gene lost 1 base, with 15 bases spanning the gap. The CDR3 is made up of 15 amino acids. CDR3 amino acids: CASGSGGPSYNEQFF. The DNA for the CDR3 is TGTGCCAGCGGCTCAGGGGGGCCATCCTACAATGAGCAGTTCTTC.